These T cell receptor beta chains were read from a single sample in a study of OX40 agonist ivuxolimab in advanced cancers. Sequenced by immunoSEQ multiplex PCR; TCRdb stores in-frame clones only, minus some. The data contain 90,000 or so clones, nearly 90% of them singletons. The source material was CD4+ or CD8+ T cells sorted from blood, sampled in a trial of the OX40 agonist ivuxolimab. These receptors all stem from an adult with an advanced solid tumor such as melanoma, head and neck, liver or kidney cancer. Both conserved end residues are part of each CDR3. A D gene is named only where the DNA matches it firmly. Rows give clone size only sometimes, using once, few, many, or a class for an expanded clone.

TRBJ1-1 TRBV15 . . TGTGCCACCAGCGGGGTCTTAGGAGCTTTCTTT CATSGVLGAFF
TRBJ2-7 TRBV5-1 . . TGCGCCAGCAGTCGAAGACTCCGGACAGAAATTTCCTACGAGCAGTACTTC CASSRRLRTEISYEQYF
TRBJ1-4 TRBV11-2 . . TGTGCCAGCAGTGTTGACAGCCCCGCAGAAAAACTGTTTTTT CASSVDSPAEKLFF
TRBJ2-7 TRBV7-6 TRBD1 . TGTGCCAGCAGCCCAGGGATACCGGGACAGGGGGTCCGTTCCTACGAGCAGTACTTC CASSPGIPGQGVRSYEQYF
TRBJ1-5 TRBV7-2 TRBD1 . TGTGCCAGCAGCTTAGCGCTGGACAGGGGGAATCAGCCCCAGCATTTT CASSLALDRGNQPQHF
TRBJ2-1 TRBV28 . . TGTGCCAGCAGTTTGGGGGCGCATGAGCAGTTCTTC CASSLGAHEQFF
TRBJ2-1 TRBV19 TRBD1 . TGTGCCAGTAGTATGAGAGGGGGCACCTACAATGAGCAGTTCTTC CASSMRGGTYNEQFF
TRBJ1-2 TRBV6-1 TRBD1 . TGTGCCAGCAGTGAGCCCCAGGGGGCGAACGGCTACACCTTC CASSEPQGANGYTF
TRBJ1-3 TRBV28 . . TGTGCCAGCAGTAGCCCCGGGACTGGAAACACCATATATTTT CASSSPGTGNTIYF
TRBJ2-6 TRBV6-5 . . TGTGCCAGCAGGGCCTACAGCTCTGGGGCCAACGTCCTGACTTTC CASRAYSSGANVLTF
TRBJ2-5 TRBV5-4 TRBD1 . TGTGCCAGCAGCCCCGCTACAGGGGTGGAGACCCAGTACTTC CASSPATGVETQYF
TRBJ2-7 TRBV27 . . TGTGCCAGCAGTGTTGACAGGTCCTCCTACGAGCAGTACTTC CASSVDRSSYEQYF
TRBJ2-4 TRBV30 TRBD2 . TGTGCCTGGAGTGCAGGGACTAGTGGGAACATTCAGTACTTC CAWSAGTSGNIQYF
TRBJ2-7 TRBV5-5 TRBD1 . TGTGCCAGCAGCTTGGAAGGGTACAGGGGGGACGAGCAGTACTTC CASSLEGYRGDEQYF
TRBJ1-3 TRBV6-1 . once TGTGCCAGCACGGTTGACAGCGCTGGAAACACCATATATTTT CASTVDSAGNTIYF
TRBJ2-3 TRBV7-9 . . TGTGCCAGCAGCTCAATGGTCGATACGCAGTATTTT CASSSMVDTQYF
TRBJ1-5 TRBV19 TRBD1 few TGTGCCAGTCGGGACAGGGCAAGTGGCAATCAGCCCCAGCATTTT CASRDRASGNQPQHF
TRBJ1-2 TRBV5-1 . . TGCGCCAGCAGCTTGTCAGGGAATGATGGCTACACCTTC CASSLSGNDGYTF
TRBJ2-7 TRBV15 TRBD1 . TGTGCCACCAGCAGAGTGGGACAGGGACTAGAGCAGTACTTC CATSRVGQGLEQYF
TRBJ1-2 TRBV5-1 . . TGCGCCAGCAGCCCGGACCAGATCTATGGCTACACCTTC CASSPDQIYGYTF
TRBJ2-7 TRBV4-1 . once TGCGCCAGCAGCACTAACCAGGGTCCCTACGAGCAGTACTTC CASSTNQGPYEQYF
TRBJ2-1 TRBV12-2 . . TGTGCAAGCCCTTATAAGGGAAGGGTGATCTCCTACAATGAGCAGTTCTTC CASPYKGRVISYNEQFF
TRBJ2-7 TRBV10-3 . . TGTGCCATCGCGTCCGGGACATCGCTCTACGAGCAGTACTTC CAIASGTSLYEQYF
TRBJ1-1 TRBV19 . . TGTGCCAGTAGCACCCCGACAGTGAACACTGAAGCTTTCTTT CASSTPTVNTEAFF
TRBJ2-5 TRBV10-3 . . TGTGCCATCAGGGACTCTGTTCAAGAGACCCAGTACTTC CAIRDSVQETQYF
TRBJ1-1 TRBV5-6 TRBD1 . TGTGCCAGCAGCTCCAGGGGGTACACTGAAGCTTTCTTT CASSSRGYTEAFF
TRBJ2-7 TRBV6-6 . once TGTGCCAGCAGATCCCGGACATATGGGACCTACGAGCAGTACTTC CASRSRTYGTYEQYF
TRBJ2-7 TRBV7-6 . . TGTGCCAGCAGCTTAAACTCTGGAGAATACGAGCAGTACTTC CASSLNSGEYEQYF
TRBJ1-4 TRBV28 TRBD1 once TGTGCCAGCAGTTCTCAAACCGGGACAGGGGTTGAAAAACTGTTTTTT CASSSQTGTGVEKLFF
TRBJ1-2 TRBV19 . . TGTGCCAGTAGTACCGGACCTTGGGACATGTCGCGGATTAACTATGGCTACACCTTC CASSTGPWDMSRINYGYTF
TRBJ2-7 TRBV21-1 . . TGTGCCAGCAGCAATAGAAGGGGAAGCGAGCAGTACTTC CASSNRRGSEQYF
TRBJ1-4 TRBV19 TRBD1 . TGTGCCAGTAGTATATACGGGACAGATGAAAAACTGTTTTTT CASSIYGTDEKLFF
TRBJ2-3 TRBV6-5 . . TGTGCCAGCAGTTCCCAGGTCACGCAGTATTTT CASSSQVTQYF
TRBJ1-2 TRBV30 . . TGTGCCTGGAACGAAAACTATGGCTACACCTTC CAWNENYGYTF
TRBJ1-3 TRBV7-2 . . TGTGCCAGCAGCTCCAGGGTGGAAGGAAACACCATATATTTT CASSSRVEGNTIYF
TRBJ2-7 TRBV7-3 . . TGTGCCAGCAGTGACACAGGGGCGGGGGAGCAGTACTTC CASSDTGAGEQYF
TRBJ1-1 TRBV11-1 . once TGTGCCAGCAGTTTCGGAGAGAACACTGAAGCTTTCTTT CASSFGENTEAFF
TRBJ1-1 TRBV11-1 . . TGTGCCAGCAGCCCCACGGGGGGGAACACTGAAGCTTTCTTT CASSPTGGNTEAFF
TRBJ2-7 TRBV6-5 . . TGTGCCAGCAGTTTACAGGACGGCGAGCAGTACTTC CASSLQDGEQYF
TRBJ2-2 TRBV7-9 . . TGTGCCAGCAGCCGCCGGACAGTAATAAACACCGGGGAGCTGTTTTTT CASSRRTVINTGELFF
TRBJ2-1 TRBV18 . once TGTGCCAGCTCACCACCGCCGGGGTACAATGAGCAGTTCTTC CASSPPPGYNEQFF
TRBJ2-2 TRBV7-3 TRBD1 . TGTGCCAGCAGCACTCAGGGGGACGGCGGGGAGCTGTTTTTT CASSTQGDGGELFF
TRBJ2-1 TRBV6-1 . . TGTGCCAGCAGGGAACGGGTTGAGCAGTTCTTC CASRERVEQFF
TRBJ1-3 TRBV28 TRBD1 . TGTGCCAGCAGTCCCGGGACAGCCCGGATAGGAAACACCATATATTTT CASSPGTARIGNTIYF
TRBJ1-2 TRBV30 TRBD1 few TGTGCCTGGATTTCTGTGGTTGGACAGGGTAATGGCTACACCTTC CAWISVVGQGNGYTF
TRBJ1-5 TRBV30 . . TGTGCCTGGAGCGGGGGGTATAGCAATCAGCCCCAGCATTTT CAWSGGYSNQPQHF
TRBJ2-1 TRBV7-8 . . TGTGCCAGCAGCTTAGAAAGGGTGGCTCCGGGCAATGAGCAGTTCTTC CASSLERVAPGNEQFF
TRBJ2-7 TRBV15 . . TGTGCCACCAGCAGAGATTATCTCTACGAGCAGTACTTC CATSRDYLYEQYF